Below are 10 T cell receptor beta chains sequenced from a single sample in a study of T cell responses to AZD1222 COVID-19 vaccine. Clones were read by immunoSEQ multiplex PCR, and TCRdb kept only the in-frame ones, dropping some. The data show 90,000 to 150,000 clones, approximately 87% seen once. Sequencing used peripheral blood, obtained on day 0 of AZD1222 vaccination. All receptors derive from an adult in good health.

The rearrangement uses TRBV7-9 and TRBJ2-3, with TRBD1 as a possible D gene (6 bases). Trimming stripped 3 bases from V and 2 bases from J, with 18 bases between. This CDR3 has 17 residues. Looked up from germline, CDR1 is SEHNR and CDR2 is FQNEAQ (reference sequence). The CDR3 spells CASSLGVVGANTDTQYF. CDR3 DNA sequence: TGTGCCAGCAGCTTGGGTGTAGTGGGGGCTAACACAGATACGCAGTATTTT.

The gene calls are TRBV20-1 and TRBJ2-7; tentatively, D is TRBD1 or TRBD2 (7 bases each). Per the germline V gene, CDR1 is DFQATT and CDR2 is SNEGSKA (reference sequence). Trimming pared 3 bases from V and 4 bases from J, leaving 13 bases between. The CDR3 totals 13 residues. The CDR3 loop reads CSASQGGIYEQYF. As DNA, the CDR3 is TGCAGTGCTAGTCAGGGGGGGATTTACGAGCAGTACTTC.

This chain connects TRBV5-6 to TRBJ2-5; 9 bases align to TRBD1. Per germline, CDR1 SGHDT and CDR2 YYEEEE. The CDR3 sequence is 13 residues long. With 4 bases clipped from V and 5 bases from J, the junction kept 3 bases outside the gene matches. In nucleotides, the CDR3 is TGTGCCAGCAGCACCGGACAGGGGGAGACCCAGTACTTC. Residues: CASSTGQGETQYF.

This chain uses TRBV7-3 with TRBJ2-2; D is undetermined. The V gene's germline CDR1 is SGHTA and CDR2 FQGTGA. This CDR3 is built from 14 residues. The V gene lost 6 bases and the J gene lost 4 bases, with 12 bases spanning the gap. The CDR3 is CASRQLDSTGELFF. CDR3 bases: TGTGCCAGCAGACAACTCGACTCCACCGGGGAGCTGTTTTTT.

This chain uses TRBV4-3 with TRBJ2-1, with TRBD2 matching 8 bases. The CDR3 sequence is 16 residues long. V trimming: 0 bases; J trimming: 3 bases; junction bases outside the gene matches: 4. Germline loops: CDR1 LGHNA, CDR2 YSLEER. CDR3 protein: CASSQDTGGSYNEQFF. DNA for the CDR3: TGCGCCAGCAGCCAAGATACGGGGGGGAGCTACAATGAGCAGTTCTTC.

The rearrangement links TRBV6-5 to TRBJ2-3, with D perhaps TRBD2 (5 bases). The V end was cut by 6 bases, the J end by 8 bases, with 12 bases between. The CDR3 runs 12 residues. The germline V gene encodes CDR1 MNHEY and CDR2 SVGAGI. For the CDR3, the DNA is TGTGCCAGCAGCCCCGGGCGGGCTACGCAGTATTTT. This encodes CASSPGRATQYF.

This chain connects TRBV2 to TRBJ1-1, with D possibly matching TRBD1 (5 bases). Germline loops: CDR1 SNHLY, CDR2 FYNNEI. This CDR3 region has 14 residues. V lost 3 bases and J 1 base, leaving 9 bases between the germline ends. The CDR3 loop reads CASSEVGGNTEAFF. DNA of the CDR3: TGTGCCAGCAGTGAGGTGGGGGGGAACACTGAAGCTTTCTTT. Supplemented by reference TRBV2 and TRBJ1-1, the full variable domain reads EPEVTQTPSHQVTQMGQEVILRCVPISNHLYFYWYRQILGQKVEFLVSFYNNEISEKSEIFDDQFSVERPDGSNFTLKIRSTKLEDSAMYFCASSEVGGNTEAFFGQGTRLTVV.

CDR3 in DNA: TGTGCCAGCAGTTCCGGTGGGGCCCAACAGGGACGCTCCTATAATTCACCCCTCCACTTT. Encoded protein: CASSSGGAQQGRSYNSPLHF. This rearrangement joins TRBV13 to TRBJ1-6; perhaps TRBD1 as D (6 bases). The germline V gene has CDR1 PRHDT and CDR2 FYEKMQ (reference sequence). This CDR3 is 20 amino acids long. Trimming removed 6 bases from V and 0 bases from J, with 24 bases in between.

This chain links TRBV6-2 or TRBV6-3 with TRBJ2-5; 9 nucleotides match TRBD1. Germline V gene data show CDR1 as MNHEY and CDR2 as SVGEGT. The CDR3 is made up of 14 amino acids. J was trimmed by 5 bases and V by 4 bases; bases with no gene match: 5. The CDR3 DNA is TGTGCCAGCAGTTCCGGGACAGGGAGGGAGACCCAGTACTTC. Translation gives CASSSGTGRETQYF.

The chain has TRBV3-1 (or the pseudogene TRBV3-2) and TRBJ1-3; D might be TRBD1 (6 bases). CDR1 LGHDT and CDR2 YNNKEL come from the germline V gene (reference sequence). V gave up 4 bases and J gave up 0 bases, with 16 bases separating them. This CDR3 contains 17 residues. The CDR3 is CASSLPGAGNSGNTIYF. The CDR3 DNA follows: TGTGCCAGCAGCCTCCCAGGGGCAGGGAACTCTGGAAACACCATATATTTT.